This entry describes one TCR beta chain. The data were obtained in a study of blood T cell repertoires in COVID-19. J lost 5 bases, V lost 3 bases, and 10 bases had no gene match. This CDR3 has 18 residues. The germline CDR1 and CDR2 sequences are MDHEN and SYDVKM. Method: immunoSEQ multiplex PCR; TCRdb's copy keeps in-frame clones and lacks some. This table has about half a million clones, 80% to 90% appearing once. The sequencing sample was made of peripheral blood. This TCR came from a human donor in a cohort sampled during active COVID-19. The V call is TRBV28, the J call TRBJ2-3; TRBD2 aligns across 14 bases. The CDR3 is CASSLTSGRAGLVDTQYF. The CDR3 nucleotides read TGTGCCAGCAGTTTGACTAGCGGGAGGGCCGGGCTGGTAGATACGCAGTATTTT.